This T cell receptor (beta chain) is drawn from a study of T cell responses to AZD1222 COVID-19 vaccine. Pooled together were second doses at about 4 or about 12 weeks. The CDR3 consists of 14 residues. Germline-derived CDR1 and CDR2 are SGDLS and YYNGEE. The ends were cut back, 0 bases at V and 1 base at J, with 7 bases in the middle. Findings and caveats of the study: None of the repertoires were sampled until the peak T cell response had passed.

A remark on this clone: The antigen remains undetermined.

Method: immunoSEQ multiplex PCR; TCRdb's copy keeps in-frame clones and lacks some. The sample records some 150,000 clones, 85% to 95% being singletons. The source was peripheral blood, collected 28 days after the second AZD1222 dose. The chain is built from TRBV9 and TRBJ1-1; no clear D gene. The clonotype comes from an adult who received the AZD1222 COVID-19 vaccine. The CDR3 sequence: CASSVAAGNTEAFF. The CDR3 DNA reads as TGTGCCAGCAGCGTAGCGGCAGGGAACACTGAAGCTTTCTTT.